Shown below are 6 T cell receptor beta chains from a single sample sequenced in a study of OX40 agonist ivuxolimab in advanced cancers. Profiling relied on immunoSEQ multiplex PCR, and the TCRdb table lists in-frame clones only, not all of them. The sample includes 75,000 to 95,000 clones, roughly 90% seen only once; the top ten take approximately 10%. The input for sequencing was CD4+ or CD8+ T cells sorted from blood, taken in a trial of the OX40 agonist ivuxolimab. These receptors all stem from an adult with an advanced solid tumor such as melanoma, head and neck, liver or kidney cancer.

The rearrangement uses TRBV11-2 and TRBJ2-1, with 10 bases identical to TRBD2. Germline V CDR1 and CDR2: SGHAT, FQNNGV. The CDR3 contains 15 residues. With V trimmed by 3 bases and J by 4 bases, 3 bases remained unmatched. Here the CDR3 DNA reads TGTGCCAGCAGCTTCAGCGGGGGGGCGTACAATGAGCAGTTCTTC. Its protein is CASSFSGGAYNEQFF.

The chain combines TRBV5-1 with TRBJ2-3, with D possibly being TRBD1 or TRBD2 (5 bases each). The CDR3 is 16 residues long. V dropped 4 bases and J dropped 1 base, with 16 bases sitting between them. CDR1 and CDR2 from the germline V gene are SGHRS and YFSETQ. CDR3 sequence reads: CASSPIRGAGTDTQYF. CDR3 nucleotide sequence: TGCGCCAGCAGCCCAATACGGGGCGCTGGCACAGATACGCAGTATTTT. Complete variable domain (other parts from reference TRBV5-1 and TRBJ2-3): KAGVTQTPRYLIKTRGQQVTLSCSPISGHRSVSWYQQTPGQGLQFLFEYFSETQRNKGNFPGRFSGRQFSNSRSEMNVSTLELGDSALYLCASSPIRGAGTDTQYFGPGTRLTVL.

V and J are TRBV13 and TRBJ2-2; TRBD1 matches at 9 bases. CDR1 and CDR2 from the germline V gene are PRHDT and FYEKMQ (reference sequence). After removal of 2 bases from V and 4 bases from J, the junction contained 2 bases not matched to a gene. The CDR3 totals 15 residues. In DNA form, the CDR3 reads TGTGCCAGCAGCTTATACAGGGGGCTCACCGGGGAGCTGTTTTTT. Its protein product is CASSLYRGLTGELFF.

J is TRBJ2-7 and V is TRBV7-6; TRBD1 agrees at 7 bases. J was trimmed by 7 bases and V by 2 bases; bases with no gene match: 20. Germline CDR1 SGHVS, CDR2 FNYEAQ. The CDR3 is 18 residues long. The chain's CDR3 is CASSLSTRQGALSTEQYF. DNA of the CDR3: TGTGCCAGCAGCTTATCCACTCGACAGGGTGCATTATCTACGGAGCAGTACTTC.

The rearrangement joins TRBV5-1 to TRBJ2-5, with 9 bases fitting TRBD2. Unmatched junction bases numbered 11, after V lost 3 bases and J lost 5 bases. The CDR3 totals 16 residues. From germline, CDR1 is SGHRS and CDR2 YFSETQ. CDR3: CASSYSSGGILETQYF. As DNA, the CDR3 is TGCGCCAGCAGCTATTCCAGCGGGGGGATCCTTGAGACCCAGTACTTC.

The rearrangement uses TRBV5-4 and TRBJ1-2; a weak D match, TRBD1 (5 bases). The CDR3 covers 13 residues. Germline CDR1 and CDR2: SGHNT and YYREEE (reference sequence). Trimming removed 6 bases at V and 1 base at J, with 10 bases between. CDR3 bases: TGTGCCAGCACCCGGGGGGGTAACTATGGCTACACCTTC. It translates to CASTRGGNYGYTF.